The clone carrying this T cell receptor (beta chain) has more than one count but fewer than ten. Its cognate antigen is unknown. The sample comes from a study of blood T cells in healthy people across ages. Study observations and caveats: Calculation of diversity from one million T cells yielded estimates considered to be underestimates. The percentage of naive T cells correlated strongly with TCR beta diversity.

Per-sample PBMC isolation yielded at least 6.5 million cells. Trimming shortened V by 6 bases and J by 11 bases, and 17 bases separated the two germline ends. The length of the CDR3 is 13 residues. Alongside a J-beta primer mix, a sample-barcoded 5' primer served in a second PCR lasting about 6 to 12 cycles. A template-switch adaptor with 12 random nucleotides tagged each cDNA molecule. TCRdb reanalysed the 5' RACE reads using MiXCR and keeps one entry per CDR3 protein. The repertoire consists of some 900,000 distinct CDR3 sequences, with around 48% occurring once and the leading ten covering roughly 12%.

The receptor comes from a young man in good health. The chain carries TRBV12-3 or TRBV12-4 and TRBJ2-4; D call uncertain. The sequenced sample was blood. The CDR3 is CASSPVTENLQYF. CDR3 DNA sequence: TGTGCCAGCAGCCCGGTTACGGAGAACCTTCAGTACTTC.